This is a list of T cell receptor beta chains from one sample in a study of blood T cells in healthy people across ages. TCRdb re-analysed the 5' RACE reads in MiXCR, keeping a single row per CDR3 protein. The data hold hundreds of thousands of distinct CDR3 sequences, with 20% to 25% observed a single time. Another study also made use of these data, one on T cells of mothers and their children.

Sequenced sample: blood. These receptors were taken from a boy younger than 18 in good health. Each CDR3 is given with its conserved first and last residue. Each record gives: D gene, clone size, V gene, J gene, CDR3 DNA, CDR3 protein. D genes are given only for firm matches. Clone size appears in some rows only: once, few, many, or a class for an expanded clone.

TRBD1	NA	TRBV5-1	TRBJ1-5	TGCGCCAGCAGCTGGACAGGCCTCAATCAGCCCCAGCATTTT	CASSWTGLNQPQHF
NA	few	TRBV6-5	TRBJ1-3	TGTGCCAGCAGTTACAGGGGGGAAAAGCGAAACACCATATATTTT	CASSYRGEKRNTIYF
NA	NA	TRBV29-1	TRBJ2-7	TGCAGCGTTGAAAGGGCAGGGGGGAACTCTTACGAGCAGTACTTC	CSVERAGGNSYEQYF
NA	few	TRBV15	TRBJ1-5	TGTGCCACCAGCAGAATCCGACAGTATAGCAATCAGCCCCAGCATTTT	CATSRIRQYSNQPQHF
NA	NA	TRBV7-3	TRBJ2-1	TGTGCCAGCAGCTTTCAACCCGGGAATGAGCAGTTCTTC	CASSFQPGNEQFF
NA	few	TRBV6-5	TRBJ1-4	TGTGCCAGCAGTTATGATCGGGATGAAAAACTGTTTTTT	CASSYDRDEKLFF
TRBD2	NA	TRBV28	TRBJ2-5	TGTGCCAGCAGTCTACTAGCGTATCAAGAGACCCAGTACTTC	CASSLLAYQETQYF
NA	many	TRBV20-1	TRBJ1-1	TGCAGTGCTCGGGGAGATAACACTGAAGCTTTCTTT	CSARGDNTEAFF
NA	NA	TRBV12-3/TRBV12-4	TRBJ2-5	TGTGCCAGCAGTCATAAGGTCCAAGAGACCCAGTACTTC	CASSHKVQETQYF
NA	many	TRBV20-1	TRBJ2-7	TGCAGTGCTGAAGGGGCGGGAATAGGCTACGAGCAGTACTTC	CSAEGAGIGYEQYF
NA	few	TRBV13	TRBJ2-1	TGTGCCAGCAGCTTAGGAGGAGGGGGGTTCGGTGAGCAGTTCTTC	CASSLGGGGFGEQFF
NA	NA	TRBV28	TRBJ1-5	TGTGCCAGCAGTTTTAGCCCAGGCGCTTTCAATCAGCCCCAGCATTTT	CASSFSPGAFNQPQHF
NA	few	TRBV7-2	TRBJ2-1	TGTGCCAGCAGCCCCCAGGGGGGGAATTACAATGAGCAGTTCTTC	CASSPQGGNYNEQFF
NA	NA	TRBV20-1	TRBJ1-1	TGCAGTGCGCCGGACGGCCTCAAAGCTTTCTTT	CSAPDGLKAFF
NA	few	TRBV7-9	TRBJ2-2	TGTGCCAGCAGCTTAGCGCCAGGGTCCACCGGGGAGCTGTTTTTT	CASSLAPGSTGELFF
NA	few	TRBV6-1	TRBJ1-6	TGTGCCAGCAGTGCCCGGGACCCGGGCTCCTATAATTCACCCCTCCACTTT	CASSARDPGSYNSPLHF
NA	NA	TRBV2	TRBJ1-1	TGTGCCAGCAGCGGGAGGGGGACTGAAGCTTTCTTT	CASSGRGTEAFF
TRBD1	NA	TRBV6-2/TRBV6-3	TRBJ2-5	TGTGCCAGCAGTTTTGAGGACAGGGGGCCGTACCAAGAGACCCAGTACTTC	CASSFEDRGPYQETQYF
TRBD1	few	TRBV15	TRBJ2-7	TGTGCCACCAGCCGACAGACAGGGAGCTCCTACGAGCAGTACTTC	CATSRQTGSSYEQYF
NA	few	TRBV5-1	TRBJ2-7	TGCGCCAGCAGGCGAATCCAGGGGACCAACGAGCAGTACTTC	CASRRIQGTNEQYF
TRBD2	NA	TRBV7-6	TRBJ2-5	TGTGCCAGCAGCTCACTAGCGGGAGGCCCACGGTACTTC	CASSSLAGGPRYF
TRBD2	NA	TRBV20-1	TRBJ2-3	TGCAGTGCCTCGATAAGCGGGAGGGGCACAGATACGCAGTATTTT	CSASISGRGTDTQYF
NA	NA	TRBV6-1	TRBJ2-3	TGTGCCAGCAGTGAAGGCGGTCTTTCAGATACGCAGTATTTT	CASSEGGLSDTQYF
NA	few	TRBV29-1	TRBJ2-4	TGCAGCGTTGAATGGGAAGGAGCCAAAAACATTCAGTACTTC	CSVEWEGAKNIQYF
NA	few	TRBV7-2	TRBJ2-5	TGTGCCAGCAGCCTCGAACCGGGGACCCAGTACTTC	CASSLEPGTQYF
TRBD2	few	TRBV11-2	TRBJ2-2	TGTGCCAGCAGCTTAGGTCTAGCGGGGGAGCTCACCGGGGAGCTGTTTTTT	CASSLGLAGELTGELFF
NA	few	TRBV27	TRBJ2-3	TGTGCCAGCAGTCCCGGAAGTATGTATACGCAGTATTTT	CASSPGSMYTQYF
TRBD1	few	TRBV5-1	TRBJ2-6	TGCGCCAGCAGCAGGGACAGGGTCTCTGGGGCCAACGTCCTGACTTTC	CASSRDRVSGANVLTF
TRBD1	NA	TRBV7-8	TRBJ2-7	TGTGCCAGCAGCTTAAAGACAGGGGGGAGTTTCGAGCAGTACTTC	CASSLKTGGSFEQYF
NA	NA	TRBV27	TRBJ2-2	TGTGCCAGCAAGATGTGGGGGGACACCGGGGAGCTGTTTTTT	CASKMWGDTGELFF
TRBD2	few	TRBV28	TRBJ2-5	TGTGCCAGCACTGGGACTAGCGGGAGCGGGGAGACCCAGTACTTC	CASTGTSGSGETQYF
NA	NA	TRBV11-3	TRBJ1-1	TGTGCCAGCAGCTTACCCTCGGTGAACACTGAAGCTTTCTTT	CASSLPSVNTEAFF
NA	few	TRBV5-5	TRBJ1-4	TGTGCCAGCAGCTTTGGACCATGGGGATCAAATGAAAAACTGTTTTTT	CASSFGPWGSNEKLFF
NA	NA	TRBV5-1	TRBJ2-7	TGCGCCAGCAGCCCCCTCGGCGACTACGAGCAGTACTTC	CASSPLGDYEQYF
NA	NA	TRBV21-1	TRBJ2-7	TGTGCCAGCAGCAACACAGGACCTCGGGACAGGTCTTACGAGCAGTACTTC	CASSNTGPRDRSYEQYF
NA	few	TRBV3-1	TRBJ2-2	TGTGCCAGCAGCCACGGGGAGGCAAACACCGGGGAGCTGTTTTTT	CASSHGEANTGELFF
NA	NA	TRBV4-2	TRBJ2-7	TGTGCCAGCAGCCCGCGGGTCGGATACGAGCAGTACTTC	CASSPRVGYEQYF
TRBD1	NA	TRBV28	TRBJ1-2	TGTGCCAGCAGTCCGGGACAGGGTTTCTATGGCTACACCTTC	CASSPGQGFYGYTF
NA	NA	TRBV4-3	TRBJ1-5	TGCGCCAGCAGCCAAGATGGGGGGCGGAATCAGCCCCAGCATTTT	CASSQDGGRNQPQHF
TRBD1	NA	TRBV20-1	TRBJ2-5	TGCAGTGCTACCGAGACAGGGGAGACCCAGTACTTC	CSATETGETQYF
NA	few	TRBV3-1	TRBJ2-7	TGTGCCAGCAGCCCACGGGACTGGGGTACCGAGCAGTACTTC	CASSPRDWGTEQYF
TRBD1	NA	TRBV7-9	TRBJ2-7	TGTGCCAGCAGCTTGGGACAGGCCTTCAACGAGCAGTACTTC	CASSLGQAFNEQYF
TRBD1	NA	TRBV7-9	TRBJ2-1	TGTGCCAGCAGCTTAAGAGGGGACAGGGAGTACAATGAGCAGTTCTTC	CASSLRGDREYNEQFF
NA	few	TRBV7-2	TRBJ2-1	TGTGCCAGTAGCGCCCAAAGTTGGGGCCCCCGGGAGCAGTTCTTC	CASSAQSWGPREQFF
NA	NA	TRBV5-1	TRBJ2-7	TGCGCCAGCAGCTTGCAAGGGCCTCCCTACGAGCAGTACTTC	CASSLQGPPYEQYF
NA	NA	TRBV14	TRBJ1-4	TGTGCCAGCAGCCAAGATTTTTTTGAAAAACTGTTTTTT	CASSQDFFEKLFF
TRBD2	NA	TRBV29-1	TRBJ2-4	TGCAGCGTTGTAGGCGGGAGGGTGAACATTCAGTACTTC	CSVVGGRVNIQYF
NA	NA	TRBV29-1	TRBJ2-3	TGCAGCGTTGAGGGGAGCGGGAGCACAGATACGCAGTATTTT	CSVEGSGSTDTQYF
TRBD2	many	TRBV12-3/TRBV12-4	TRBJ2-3	TGTGCCACCCGGGAAGCGGGACGCACAGATACGCAGTATTTT	CATREAGRTDTQYF
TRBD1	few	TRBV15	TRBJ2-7	TGTGCCACCAGCACTTCGACAGGGGCCCGGCCTTCGTACTTC	CATSTSTGARPSYF
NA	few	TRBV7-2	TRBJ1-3	TGTGCCAGCAGGATGACAGGAGGAAACACCATATATTTT	CASRMTGGNTIYF
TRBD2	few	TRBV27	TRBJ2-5	TGTGCCAGCAGTCCTTTAGGGACTAGCGCCTCGGAGACCCAGTACTTC	CASSPLGTSASETQYF
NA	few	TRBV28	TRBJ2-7	TGTGCCAGCAGTCCCAGGACTCAGTCCTACGAGCAGTACTTC	CASSPRTQSYEQYF
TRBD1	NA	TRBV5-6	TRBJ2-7	TGTGCCAGCAGCCGACCCACAGGGGACGAGCAGTACTTC	CASSRPTGDEQYF
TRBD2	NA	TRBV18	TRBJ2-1	TGTGCCAGCTCACCATCTAGCGGACACAATGAGCAGTTCTTC	CASSPSSGHNEQFF
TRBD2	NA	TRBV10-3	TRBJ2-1	TGTGCCATCAGTGAGGGACTAGCGGTCTACAATGAGCAGTTCTTC	CAISEGLAVYNEQFF
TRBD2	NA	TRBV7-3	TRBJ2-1	TGTGCCAGCAGCCAGACTAGCGGGGACTACAGTGAGCAGTTCTTC	CASSQTSGDYSEQFF